This record looks at one T cell receptor (beta chain) sequence and its context. Per the study methods: Estimated nucleated cell counts came from reference gene primer amplification. Clones were sequenced by immunoSEQ multiplex PCR, and TCRdb holds only the in-frame ones, with some missing. V and J calls plus clone size are reproduced from that table; the DNA served to infer D and trimming. The sample has roughly 300,000 clones; around 87% are singletons. This sample was taken from a study of blood T cell repertoires in COVID-19. This receptor was identified in a woman between 50 and 59 years old who had recovered from COVID-19. Sequencing input: peripheral blood.

The CDR3 sequence is CASSGEGADTQYF. Here the CDR3 DNA reads TGTGCCAGCAGCGGAGAGGGCGCAGATACGCAGTATTTT. This rearrangement joins TRBV5-5 to TRBJ2-3; a possible D gene is TRBD2 (5 bases). Germline V gene data show CDR1 as SGHKS and CDR2 as YYEKEE (reference sequence). V was shortened by 4 bases and J by 4 bases, with 10 bases between the two germline ends. This CDR3 has 13 residues. Using reference TRBV5-5 and TRBJ2-3 for the parts outside the CDR3, the full variable domain is DAGVTQSPTHLIKTRGQQVTLRCSPISGHKSVSWYQQVLGQGPQFIFQYYEKEERGRGNFPDRFSARQFPNYSSELNVNALLLGDSALYLCASSGEGADTQYFGPGTRLTVL.